The 18 T cell receptor beta chains below come from one sample, sequenced in a study of shared clonotypes between healthy human individuals. Here immunoSEQ multiplex PCR was the method, and the copy in TCRdb shows in-frame clones only, minus some. Of fewer than 3 million clones listed, less than 95% were seen once; the top ten hold 0.37%. The sequencing input was naive CD4+ T cells from PBMCs. As to subset: CD45RA+ positively selected. The receptor source for this set is a man aged 18 to 30 in good health. Some clones in this sample may be carry-over from other donors' samples.

The V call is TRBV28, the J call TRBJ1-3; D is unclear. This CDR3 contains 13 residues. Germline V lookup: CDR1 MDHEN, CDR2 SYDVKM. Trimming took 6 bases from V and 8 from J, leaving 14 bases between them. CDR3 nucleotide sequence: TGTGCCAGCAGCCCCCCTGCCGGGGACACCATATATTTT. It specifies CASSPPAGDTIYF.

The chain combines TRBV5-6 with TRBJ2-6, with unresolved D. The V gene's germline CDR1 is SGHDT and CDR2 YYEEEE. V lost 3 bases and J 4 bases, leaving 14 bases between the germline ends. This CDR3 has 16 residues. CDR3 bases: TGTGCCAGCAGCTGGCCCCGGCTTTTGGGGGCCAACGTCCTGACTTTC. Encoded protein: CASSWPRLLGANVLTF.

This chain links TRBV6-5 with TRBJ1-1; 7 nucleotides match TRBD1. The CDR3 runs 15 residues. V lost 8 bases to trimming and J lost 3 bases; unmatched junction nucleotides: 12. Germline CDR1 and CDR2: MNHEY and SVGAGI. Here the CDR3 reads CASSPPGTVYTEAFF. The CDR3 nucleotides are TGTGCCAGCTCCCCACCAGGGACAGTTTACACTGAAGCTTTCTTT.

The chain uses TRBV19 and TRBJ1-2; 8 nucleotides align to TRBD1. The CDR3 has 15 amino acids. V trimming: 5 bases; J trimming: 8 bases; junction bases outside the gene matches: 13. In germline, CDR1 is LNHDA, CDR2 SQIVND (reference sequence). The CDR3 is CASSPRAGTGNGYTF. CDR3 nucleotide sequence: TGTGCCAGTAGTCCGAGAGCCGGGACAGGAAACGGCTACACCTTC. Filled out from reference TRBV19 and TRBJ1-2, the complete variable domain reads DGGITQSPKYLFRKEGQNVTLSCEQNLNHDAMYWYRQDPGQGLRLIYYSQIVNDFQKGDIAEGYSVSREKKESFPLTVTSAQKNPTAFYLCASSPRAGTGNGYTFGSGTRLTVV.

The chain uses TRBV21-1 and TRBJ2-7; the D call TRBD1 from the table was never checked on the DNA. TRBV21-1 corresponds to a pseudogene. This CDR3 is built from 15 residues. DNA for the CDR3: TGTGCCAGCACCAACGGGGACAGGGGCCCAGACGAGCAGTACTTC. Translation gives CASTNGDRGPDEQYF.

V gene TRBV29-1 combines with J gene TRBJ2-2; a weak D match, TRBD1 (6 bases). The CDR3 is made up of 16 amino acids. The ends were cut back, 4 bases at V and 4 bases at J, with 19 bases in the middle. The germline gives CDR1 SQVTM, CDR2 ANQGSEA. The CDR3 sequence is CSVVGEQGRGTGELFF. The CDR3 DNA reads as TGCAGCGTTGTGGGGGAACAGGGACGGGGCACCGGGGAGCTGTTTTTT.

The CDR3 reads CASSEMMVAGSTDTQYF. CDR3 DNA: TGTGCCAGCAGTGAAATGATGGTAGCGGGAAGCACAGATACGCAGTATTTT. V and J are TRBV6-1 and TRBJ2-3, with 8 positions matching TRBD2. There are 17 residues in the CDR3. Germline V CDR1 and CDR2: MNHNS, SASEGT. Trimming took 2 bases from V and 0 from J; bases not matched to a gene: 7.

The chain recombines TRBV28 with TRBJ2-7; possibly TRBD1 or TRBD2 for D (6 bases each). The CDR3 contains 17 residues. Per the germline V gene, CDR1 is MDHEN and CDR2 is SYDVKM. Between the trimmed V and J ends, which lost 10 bases and 1 base, there was a span of 26 bases. The CDR3 nucleotides are TGTGCCACGTGGGGCAGGGGAGGTAGTCATGGTTCCTACGAGCAGTACTTC. This translates into CATWGRGGSHGSYEQYF. The entire variable domain, with the rest obtained from reference TRBV28 and TRBJ2-7, is as follows: DVKVTQSSRYLVKRTGEKVFLECVQDMDHENMFWYRQDPGLGLRLIYFSYDVKMKEKGDIPEGYSVSREKKERFSLILESASTNQTSMYLCATWGRGGSHGSYEQYFGPGTRLTVT.

The V gene is TRBV28, the J gene TRBJ1-2; the match to TRBD1 covers 7 bases. Germline CDR1 reads MDHEN; CDR2 reads SYDVKM. The V and J ends lost 7 bases and 3 bases, in that order; junction bases with no gene match: 20. There are 18 residues in the CDR3. CDR3 residues: CASTAGGMFDRRYYGYTF. The CDR3 DNA reads TGTGCCAGCACCGCAGGGGGTATGTTCGACAGGCGCTACTATGGCTACACCTTC.

There are a few counts of this clone. CDR3 in DNA: TGTGCCAGCAGCTTAGTTGCTAGAACTACGGGCGAGCAGTACTTC. Protein product: CASSLVARTTGEQYF. The rearrangement uses TRBV7-6 and TRBJ2-7, with no clear D. Germline lookup yields CDR1 SGHVS and CDR2 FNYEAQ. CDR3 size: 15 residues. The ends were cut back, 1 base at V and 6 bases at J, with 16 bases in the middle. Drawing the rest from reference TRBV7-6 and TRBJ2-7, the complete variable domain is GAGVSQSPRYKVTKRGQDVALRCDPISGHVSLYWYRQALGQGPEFLTYFNYEAQQDKSGLPNDRFSAERPEGSISTLTIQRTEQRDSAMYRCASSLVARTTGEQYFGPGTRLTVT.

The J gene is TRBJ2-7, the V gene TRBV7-2, with 7 bases aligning to TRBD2. The germline CDR1 and CDR2 sequences are SGHTA and FQGNSA. The CDR3 has 16 residues. V shed 1 base, J shed 3 bases, and the junction held 9 bases outside the gene matches. The CDR3 loop reads CASSLGWSSGYYEQYF. CDR3 nucleotides: TGTGCCAGCAGCTTAGGTTGGTCTAGCGGATACTACGAGCAGTACTTC.

The chain has TRBV5-1 and TRBJ2-1, with TRBD2 identical over 11 bases. This CDR3 has 16 amino acids. V lost 7 bases, J lost 5 bases, and 11 bases stayed unmatched. The germline V gene has CDR1 SGHRS and CDR2 YFSETQ. CDR3 in DNA: TGCGCCAGCTCCCCCCCTACTAGCGGGAGTAACAATGAGCAGTTCTTC. It specifies CASSPPTSGSNNEQFF.

The chain links TRBV19 to TRBJ2-7, with 7 bases fitting TRBD2. Germline CDR1 is LNHDA and CDR2 is SQIVND (reference sequence). This CDR3 contains 14 residues. With 6 bases clipped from V and 0 bases from J, the junction kept 5 bases outside the gene matches. CDR3 in DNA: TGTGCCAGTAGCGCTAGCGGACACTCCTACGAGCAGTACTTC. It translates to CASSASGHSYEQYF.

This clone showed up just once. The chain joins TRBV2 to TRBJ2-5; the D is unclear. Germline V gene data show CDR1 as SNHLY and CDR2 as FYNNEI. The CDR3 consists of 13 residues. Trimming cost V 4 bases and J 5 bases, with 11 bases left between them. The chain's CDR3 is CASSVFGRETQYF. The CDR3 nucleotides are TGTGCCAGCAGTGTGTTTGGCCGGGAGACCCAGTACTTC.

The chain carries TRBV30 and TRBJ2-2, with D possibly being TRBD1 (6 bases). The CDR3 is 15 amino acids. Germline CDR1 GTSNPN, CDR2 SVGIG (reference sequence). V dropped 0 bases and J dropped 2 bases, with 10 bases sitting between them. The CDR3, as DNA: TGTGCCTGGAGTGTCCCGGGACATAACACCGGGGAGCTGTTTTTT. Its protein is CAWSVPGHNTGELFF.

The genes are TRBV6-5 and TRBJ2-1; D is perhaps TRBD2 (5 bases). The CDR3 loop spans 15 amino acids. Trimming took 5 bases from V and 3 from J, leaving 14 bases between them. Germline loops: CDR1 MNHEY, CDR2 SVGAGI. This CDR3 reads CASSLASSYYNEQFF. The CDR3 nucleotides are TGTGCCAGCAGTCTAGCTAGCAGTTACTACAATGAGCAGTTCTTC.

The chain links TRBV28 to TRBJ1-1; D may be TRBD1 (5 bases). Trimming took 7 bases from V and 1 from J, leaving 10 bases between them. Germline CDR1 reads MDHEN; CDR2 reads SYDVKM. CDR3 length equals 13 residues. The CDR3 DNA sequence: TGTGCCAGCACCGCACAGGAGAACACTGAAGCTTTCTTT. The encoded protein is CASTAQENTEAFF.

The chain carries TRBV13 and TRBJ2-7, with D possibly matching TRBD1 (6 bases). Germline loops: CDR1 PRHDT, CDR2 FYEKMQ (reference sequence). V gave up 0 bases and J gave up 3 bases, with 6 bases separating them. This CDR3 spans 13 amino acids. The CDR3 nucleotides are TGTGCCAGCAGCTTAGGACAGGGCTACGAGCAGTACTTC. Its protein product is CASSLGQGYEQYF.